Below, one T cell receptor (beta chain) is given with its context. Its matching antigen is unknown. These data come from a study of cytomegalovirus exposure and HLA in healthy donors. General study results and limits: Cytomegalovirus status was reportedly diagnosed by the classifier with high sensitivity and specificity.

V gave up 7 bases and J gave up 8 bases; unmatched junction bases: 17. Germline V gene sequence: CDR1 SQVTM, CDR2 ANQGSEA. CDR3 size: 16 residues. The donors formed part of the 120-subject validation cohort, distinct from the roughly 700-subject first cohort. Produced via immunoSEQ multiplex PCR; TCRdb's table is partial and in-frame only. The sample shows approximately 150,000 clones, 85% to 90% of them seen only once. The clonotype was recovered from a woman in her 30s in good health and CMV-seronegative. Sequencing was carried out using PBMCs. The V and J genes are TRBV29-1 and TRBJ2-1, with 10 bases matching TRBD2. CDR3 loop: CSARTLGTSGEYEQFF. The CDR3 coding sequence is TGCAGCGCGCGTACCCTGGGAACTAGCGGGGAGTATGAGCAGTTCTTC.